One TCR beta chain is described in this entry. No antigen is known for it. Within the sample, other DNA sequences also encode this same CDR3. The record originates from a study of Ad26.COV2.S vaccination and SARS-CoV-2 variants. Across the whole study: Each vaccinee took Ad26.COV2.S intramuscularly, once or twice 56 days apart.

Study-wide results and limits: Responses of spike-specific T cells (both CD8+ and CD4+) reportedly showed substantial breadth after vaccination.

Sequencing was performed with immunoSEQ multiplex PCR; in TCRdb, only in-frame clones are kept and a portion is missing. The sample has 510,000 or so clones, 87% seen once; the top ten hold 10% to 15%. Looked up from germline, CDR1 is SEHNR and CDR2 is FQNEAQ (reference sequence). V was pared by 1 base and J by 10 bases, with 8 bases between. This CDR3 spans 12 amino acids. Documented treatment: about 20 received Ad26.COV2.S at low or high dose, single or two shots; several received placebo; per-sample allocation not given. All samples were drawn on day 63, counting from the first vaccine or placebo injection. Ad26.COV2.S expressed prefusion-stabilized spike from the original Wuhan strain.

This clonotype originated in a person aged 18-60 years who received the Ad26.COV2.S COVID-19 vaccine or a placebo. The input for sequencing was peripheral blood, taken in a trial of Ad26.COV2.S vaccine versus placebo. J is TRBJ2-1 and V is TRBV7-9; unclear D gene. CDR3: CASSLVALEQFF. Written as DNA, the CDR3 is TGTGCCAGCAGCTTAGTAGCCCTGGAGCAGTTCTTC.